This T cell receptor beta chain comes out of a study of CDR3 diversity in severe acne. J was trimmed by 7 bases and V by 3 bases; bases with no gene match: 8. The germline V gene has CDR1 SGHTA and CDR2 FQGNSA. The CDR3 has 15 residues. There are many counts of this clonotype. TCRdb recomputed calls from the PCR reads with MiXCR, one row per CDR3 protein. The data hold around 85,000 distinct CDR3 sequences, with less than 65% observed a single time. V is TRBV7-2 and J is TRBJ1-4; TRBD1 agrees at 7 bases. Source material: blood. This receptor was obtained from a male donor with severe acne vulgaris. As DNA, the CDR3 is TGTGCCAGCAGCTTGACAGGGACGGTTAGTGAAAAACTGTTTTTT. Amino acids: CASSLTGTVSEKLFF.